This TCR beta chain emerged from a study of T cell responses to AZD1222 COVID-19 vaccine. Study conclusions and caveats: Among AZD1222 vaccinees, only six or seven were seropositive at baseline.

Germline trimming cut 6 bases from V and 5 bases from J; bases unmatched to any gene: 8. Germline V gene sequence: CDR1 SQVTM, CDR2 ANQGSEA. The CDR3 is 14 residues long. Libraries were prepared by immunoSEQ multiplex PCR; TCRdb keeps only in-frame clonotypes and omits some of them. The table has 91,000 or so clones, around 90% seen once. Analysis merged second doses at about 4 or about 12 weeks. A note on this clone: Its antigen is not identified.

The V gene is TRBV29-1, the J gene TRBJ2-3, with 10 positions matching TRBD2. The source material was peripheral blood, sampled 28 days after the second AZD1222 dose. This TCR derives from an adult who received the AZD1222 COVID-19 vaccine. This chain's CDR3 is CSVIAGGRGDTQYF. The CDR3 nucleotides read TGCAGCGTCATAGCGGGGGGCCGGGGAGATACGCAGTATTTT.